This T cell receptor (beta chain) derives from a study of CD8+ T cells in alopecia areata. Study in general: Treatment of the treated patients consisted of oral tofacitinib, 5 to 10 mg twice daily. Treatment ran 6 to 18 months, with 6 months of follow-up afterward.

CDR3 length: 13 residues. Germline lookup yields CDR1 WSHSY and CDR2 SAAADI. It was cDNA, reverse transcribed from extracted RNA, that served as the sequencing template. Profiled with immunoSEQ multiplex PCR; TCRdb holds only in-frame clones, not every one. The table lists 120,000 or so clones, roughly 57% of them singletons. As regards this clone: Its specificity is not known. One end of the junction is discordant with germline, which a read error may explain.

Study-level results: More clonal than normal scalp was lesional scalp, particularly alopecia totalis/universalis.

Documented treatment: oral pan-JAK inhibitor, 5-10 mg twice daily. The authors sorted CD4+ and CD8+ T cells from PBMCs. The chain couples TRBV10-2 to TRBJ1-3; TRBD1 might be the D (6 bases). This specimen consisted of CD4+ T cells sorted from blood, obtained at week 4, from a patient treated with tofacitinib. The sequence was collected from a human donor with alopecia areata. The CDR3 loop is CASSGTSGNTKYF. The CDR3 DNA follows: TGCGCCAGCAGCGGGACATCTGGAAACACCAAATATTTT.